This T cell receptor (beta chain) was found in a study of blood T cell repertoires in COVID-19. As for the study in general: Both acute and convalescent COVID-19 samples were obtained from the United States, Italy and Spain. PBMCs, B-cell-depleted T cells, or T cells provided the cDNA or gDNA that made up the material.

Germline-derived CDR1 and CDR2 are SGHAT and FQNNGV. The junction had 15 bases not matched to a gene; V was cut back by 5 bases and J by 8 bases. The CDR3 length is 16 residues. Original methodology: For nucleated cells, counts were estimated from reference gene primer amplification. Only in-frame clones appear in the TCRdb table, and some are missing; sequencing was by immunoSEQ multiplex PCR. Clonal size and the V and J genes are those of that table, whereas D and trimming came from the DNA. This table has 30,000 or so clones, 70% to 90% appearing once. Source material: peripheral blood. The genes are TRBV11-2 and TRBJ2-3; 8 bases fit TRBD1. This clonotype originated in a woman of 80 years or more with COVID-19, enrolled during active disease. The CDR3 loop reads CASSPRGQAGRGTQYF. CDR3 DNA: TGTGCCAGCAGCCCCCGGGGACAGGCCGGGCGGGGTACGCAGTATTTT.